Listed here are 27 T cell receptor beta chains from one sample, sequenced in a study of T cell responses to AZD1222 COVID-19 vaccine. Sequenced by immunoSEQ multiplex PCR; TCRdb stores in-frame clones only, minus some. The sample holds around 130,000 clones; 75% to 95% are singletons and the top ten take 2.8%. The sequencing used peripheral blood, collected on day 0 of AZD1222 vaccination. These receptors were taken from an adult in good health.

The genes are TRBV5-1 and TRBJ2-7; no definite D call. Germline assignment: CDR1 SGHRS and CDR2 YFSETQ. V dropped 4 bases and J dropped 6 bases, with 11 bases sitting between them. This CDR3 has 12 amino acids. CDR3 nucleotides: TGCGCCAGCAGCCTGGAATGGGGCGAGCAGTACTTC. This gives the protein CASSLEWGEQYF.

V is TRBV2 and J is TRBJ2-5, with a tentative D call TRBD2 (6 bases). The CDR3 consists of 10 residues. Germline V lookup: CDR1 SNHLY, CDR2 FYNNEI. With 10 bases removed from V and 9 bases from J, the gap between germline ends came to 12 bases. CDR3 residues: CATIGGAQYF. The CDR3 bases are TGTGCCACTATCGGGGGTGCCCAGTACTTC.

This clone was seen a few times. The rearrangement joins TRBV4-2 to TRBJ1-1, with a possible D match to TRBD1 (6 bases). Germline V gene sequence: CDR1 LGHNA, CDR2 YNFKEQ. V was pared by 4 bases and J by 7 bases, with 13 bases between. The CDR3 loop spans 13 amino acids. The CDR3 is CASSLLQGNEAFF. CDR3 DNA sequence: TGTGCCAGCAGCCTCCTACAGGGAAATGAAGCTTTCTTT.

CDR3 amino acids: CASSDRDYGSYNEQFF. The CDR3 DNA follows: TGTGCCAGCAGCGACCGGGACTATGGGTCCTACAATGAGCAGTTCTTC. The V and J genes are TRBV9 and TRBJ2-1, with 7 positions matching TRBD2. The junction had 7 bases not matched to a gene; V was cut back by 3 bases and J by 1 base. The V gene's germline CDR1 is SGDLS and CDR2 YYNGEE. The CDR3 runs 16 residues.

V usage is TRBV5-6 and J usage is TRBJ1-2; 10 positions agree with TRBD1. The V gene's germline CDR1 is SGHDT and CDR2 YYEEEE. CDR3 length equals 16 residues. V was clipped by 1 base and J by 3 bases; unmatched bases: 6. The CDR3 DNA is TGTGCCAGCAGCTTGTGGGACAGGGGTAGATACTATGGCTACACCTTC. This translates into CASSLWDRGRYYGYTF.

The chain recombines TRBV18 with TRBJ1-1; D possibly corresponds to TRBD1 (5 bases). The CDR3 covers 14 residues. Germline-derived CDR1 and CDR2 are KGHSH and LQKENI. V was shortened by 5 bases and J by 1 base, with 11 bases between the two germline ends. For the CDR3, the DNA is TGTGCCAGCTCAATCAGGGTAGAGAACACTGAAGCTTTCTTT. Residues: CASSIRVENTEAFF.

The chain combines TRBV2 with TRBJ2-1; D uncertain. The CDR3 contains 12 residues. Trimming pared 2 bases from V and 5 bases from J, leaving 4 bases between. CDR1 and CDR2 (germline): SNHLY, FYNNEI. CDR3 residues: CASSEQHNEQFF. DNA for the CDR3: TGTGCCAGCAGTGAACAACACAATGAGCAGTTCTTC.

This clone has a single count. The chain uses TRBV6-5 and TRBJ1-5, with 7 positions matching TRBD1. Per germline, CDR1 MNHEY and CDR2 SVGAGI. V lost 6 bases, J lost 4 bases, and 6 bases stayed unmatched. The CDR3 runs to 14 residues. The CDR3 loop reads CASSRQGGNQPQHF. Here the CDR3 DNA reads TGTGCCAGCAGCCGACAGGGTGGTAATCAGCCCCAGCATTTT.

The rearrangement uses TRBV29-1 and TRBJ1-2; 8 nucleotides match TRBD1. The CDR3 is 12 residues long. Germline V gene lookup returns CDR1 SQVTM and CDR2 ANQGSEA. J was trimmed by 5 bases and V by 7 bases; bases with no gene match: 6. Here the CDR3 reads CSAGGQVYGYTF. The CDR3 coding sequence is TGCAGCGCTGGGGGACAGGTTTATGGCTACACCTTC.

The genes are TRBV6-5 and TRBJ2-5, with D hard to call. This CDR3 comprises 14 residues. Germline-derived CDR1 and CDR2 are MNHEY and SVGAGI. V was clipped by 5 bases and J by 5 bases, with 15 bases between them. The CDR3 region is CASSHLLGRETQYF. CDR3 bases: TGTGCCAGCAGTCATCTCCTGGGTCGGGAGACCCAGTACTTC.

The chain recombines TRBV11-3 with TRBJ2-1, with D possibly TRBD2 on 6 matching bases. CDR1 and CDR2 from the germline V gene are SGHNT and YENEEA. CDR3 length equals 14 residues. V was trimmed by 4 bases and J by 9 bases, leaving 16 bases between them. The CDR3 DNA reads as TGTGCCAGCAGCTCAGATAGCGGAGCCGCTGAGCAGTTCTTC. Translated, it gives CASSSDSGAAEQFF. The whole variable domain, remainder taken from reference TRBV11-3 and TRBJ2-1, is EAGVVQSPRYKIIEKKQPVAFWCNPISGHNTLYWYLQNLGQGPELLIRYENEEAVDDSQLPKDRFSAERLKGVDSTLKIQPAELGDSAVYLCASSSDSGAAEQFFGPGTRLTVL.

The chain uses TRBV19 and TRBJ2-3; 7 nucleotides line up with TRBD2. The CDR3 has 14 residues. Germline V gene sequence: CDR1 LNHDA, CDR2 SQIVND (reference sequence). V gave up 6 bases and J gave up 3 bases; unmatched junction bases: 6. The CDR3 sequence is CASRREAGTDTQYF. The CDR3 DNA is TGTGCCAGTAGACGGGAGGCGGGGACAGATACGCAGTATTTT.

V usage is TRBV9 and J usage is TRBJ1-1; the D gene is possibly TRBD1 (5 bases). CDR1 is SGDLS, CDR2 YYNGEE, per germline. The CDR3 is made up of 17 amino acids. Trimming took 4 bases from V and 2 from J, leaving 21 bases between them. CDR3 in amino acids: CASSTLSPGKGNTEAFF. CDR3 DNA: TGTGCCAGCAGCACTCTCTCACCAGGGAAAGGCAACACTGAAGCTTTCTTT.

The CDR3 loop is CASSPRTSRETQYF. In nucleotides, the CDR3 is TGTGCCAGCAGCCCTCGGACTAGCCGAGAGACCCAGTACTTC. The genes are TRBV11-1 and TRBJ2-5; 8 bases match TRBD2. Germline V lookup: CDR1 SGHAT, CDR2 FQDESV (reference sequence). The CDR3 contains 14 residues. Unmatched junction bases numbered 6, after V lost 5 bases and J lost 4 bases.

The chain carries TRBV4-3 and TRBJ1-3; D not resolved. This CDR3 is 16 amino acids long. Looked up from germline, CDR1 is LGHNA and CDR2 is YSLEER. Between the trimmed V and J ends, which lost 0 bases and 0 bases, there was a span of 9 bases. The CDR3 is CASSQDLIGSGNTIYF. The CDR3 coding sequence is TGCGCCAGCAGCCAAGATCTTATAGGCTCTGGAAACACCATATATTTT.

This clone turned up a few times. The V and J genes are TRBV5-1 and TRBJ2-5, with D perhaps TRBD2 (5 bases). V shed 0 bases and J shed 3 bases, with 9 bases lying between them. CDR1 and CDR2 (germline): SGHRS, YFSETQ. This CDR3 has 14 amino acids. The CDR3 region is CASSLGRAEETQYF. In nucleotides, the CDR3 is TGCGCCAGCAGCTTGGGTCGAGCGGAAGAGACCCAGTACTTC.

The V call is TRBV2, the J call TRBJ1-4; TRBD1 matches 8 bases. Trimming cost V 6 bases and J 8 bases; bases outside gene matches: 8. The germline V gene encodes CDR1 SNHLY and CDR2 FYNNEI. There are 14 residues in the CDR3. The CDR3: CASSAHRGNEKLFF. CDR3 DNA: TGTGCCAGCAGCGCTCACAGGGGGAACGAAAAACTGTTTTTT. The full variable domain, with the rest looked up from reference TRBV2 and TRBJ1-4, is EPEVTQTPSHQVTQMGQEVILRCVPISNHLYFYWYRQILGQKVEFLVSFYNNEISEKSEIFDDQFSVERPDGSNFTLKIRSTKLEDSAMYFCASSAHRGNEKLFFGSGTQLSVL.

The V and J genes are TRBV11-3 and TRBJ1-1; the D is unclear. The germline V gene has CDR1 SGHNT and CDR2 YENEEA. The ends were cut back, 1 base at V and 6 bases at J, with 9 bases in the middle. This CDR3 is 13 amino acids long. As DNA, the CDR3 is TGTGCCAGCAGCTTAGTGCCAACAGCTGAAGCTTTCTTT. Translation gives CASSLVPTAEAFF.

This sequence joins TRBV19 and TRBJ2-2, with a weak D call TRBD2 (5 bases). Germline V gene sequence: CDR1 LNHDA, CDR2 SQIVND (reference sequence). This CDR3 comprises 15 residues. With 5 bases removed from V and 0 bases from J, the gap between germline ends came to 10 bases. The DNA for the CDR3 is TGTGCCAGTAGTCTAGCCGCGACGAACACCGGGGAGCTGTTTTTT. Amino acid sequence: CASSLAATNTGELFF.

The V and J genes are TRBV7-2 and TRBJ1-1; D is undetermined. Germline V gene data show CDR1 as SGHTA and CDR2 as FQGNSA. The CDR3 sequence is 11 residues long. The V gene lost 5 bases and the J gene lost 8 bases, with 9 bases spanning the gap. The CDR3 loop reads CASSNHQEAFF. CDR3 nucleotides: TGTGCCAGCAGCAACCACCAGGAAGCTTTCTTT.

The chain combines TRBV19 with TRBJ2-2; D possibly corresponds to TRBD2 (5 bases). The CDR3 loop spans 10 amino acids. Looked up from germline, CDR1 is LNHDA and CDR2 is SQIVND (reference sequence). The CDR3, as DNA: TGTGCTGCCGGGGCCGGGGAGCTGTTTTTT. Amino acids: CAAGAGELFF.

The V call is TRBV25-1, the J call TRBJ1-2, with D hard to call. This CDR3 comprises 13 residues. V lost 4 bases to trimming and J lost 5 bases, with 11 bases between them. Germline CDR1 MGHDK, CDR2 SYGVNS. The chain's CDR3 is CASSGGWQYGYTF. CDR3 DNA sequence: TGTGCCAGCAGTGGGGGATGGCAGTATGGCTACACCTTC.

CDR3 amino acids: CASSFSIQHEKLFF. Here the CDR3 DNA reads TGTGCCAGCAGCTTCTCAATCCAACATGAAAAACTGTTTTTT. The gene calls are TRBV5-6 and TRBJ1-4; no clear D. The CDR3 extends over 14 amino acids. Germline V lookup: CDR1 SGHDT, CDR2 YYEEEE. Trimming removed 2 bases from V and 6 bases from J, with 11 bases in between.

The CDR3 nucleotides are TGTGCCAGGGACTCACTGCAGGGGTACACTGAAGCTTTCTTT. Residues: CARDSLQGYTEAFF. V gene TRBV19 combines with J gene TRBJ1-1; D possibly corresponds to TRBD1 (6 bases). The CDR3 contains 14 residues. Germline V CDR1 and CDR2: LNHDA, SQIVND (reference sequence). V was pared by 9 bases and J by 3 bases, with 17 bases between.

The gene calls are TRBV7-2 and TRBJ1-6, with D possibly matching TRBD1 (6 bases). Germline V CDR1 and CDR2: SGHTA, FQGNSA. The CDR3 is made up of 14 amino acids. With 1 base removed from V and 10 bases from J, the gap between germline ends came to 11 bases. The CDR3 loop reads CASSLGGGGSPLHF. The CDR3 DNA reads as TGTGCCAGCAGCTTAGGAGGGGGAGGGTCACCCCTCCACTTT.

The chain uses TRBV29-1 and TRBJ1-1, with D uncertain. The V end was cut by 6 bases, the J end by 4 bases, with 21 bases between. This CDR3 comprises 15 residues. CDR1 is SQVTM and CDR2 is ANQGSEA in the germline V gene. CDR3 DNA: TGCAGCGTAACTGTGATGGGCATTCTGGTCACTGAAGCTTTCTTT. This gives the protein CSVTVMGILVTEAFF.

A remark on this clone: This specimen includes other DNA sequences encoding the same CDR3. This chain uses TRBV12-3 or TRBV12-4 with TRBJ2-1; 7 bases map to TRBD1. This CDR3 spans 13 amino acids. Trimming removed 3 bases from V and 4 bases from J; junction bases left unmatched: 0. The CDR3 loop is CASSLGQYNEQFF. The CDR3 DNA follows: TGTGCCAGCAGTTTGGGACAGTACAATGAGCAGTTCTTC.